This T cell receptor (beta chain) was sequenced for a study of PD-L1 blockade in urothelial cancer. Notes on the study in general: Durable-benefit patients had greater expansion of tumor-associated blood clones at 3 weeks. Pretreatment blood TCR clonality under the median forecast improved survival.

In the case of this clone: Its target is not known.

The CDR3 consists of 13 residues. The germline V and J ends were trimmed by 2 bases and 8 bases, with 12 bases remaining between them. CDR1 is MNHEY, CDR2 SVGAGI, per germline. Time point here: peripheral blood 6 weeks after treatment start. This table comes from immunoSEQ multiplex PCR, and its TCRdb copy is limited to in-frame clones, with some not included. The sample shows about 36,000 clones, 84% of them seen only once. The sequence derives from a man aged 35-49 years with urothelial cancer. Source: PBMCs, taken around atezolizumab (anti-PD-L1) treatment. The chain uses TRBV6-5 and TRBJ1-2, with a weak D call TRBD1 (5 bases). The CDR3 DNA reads TGTGCCAGCAGTTACGACAGCACTGACGGCTACACCTTC. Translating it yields CASSYDSTDGYTF.